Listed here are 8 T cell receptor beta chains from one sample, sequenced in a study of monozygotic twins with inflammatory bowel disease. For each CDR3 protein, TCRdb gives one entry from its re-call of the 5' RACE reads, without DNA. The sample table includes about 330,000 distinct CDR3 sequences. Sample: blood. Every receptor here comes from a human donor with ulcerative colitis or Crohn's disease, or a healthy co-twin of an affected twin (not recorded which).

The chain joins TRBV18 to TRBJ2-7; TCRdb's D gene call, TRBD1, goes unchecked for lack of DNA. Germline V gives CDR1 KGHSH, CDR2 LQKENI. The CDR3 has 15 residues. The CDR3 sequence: CASSPVGQGGYEQYF.

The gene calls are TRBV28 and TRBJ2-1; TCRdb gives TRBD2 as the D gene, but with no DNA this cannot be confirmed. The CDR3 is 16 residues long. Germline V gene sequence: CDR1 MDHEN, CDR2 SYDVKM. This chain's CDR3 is CASQVERGSEKNEQFF.

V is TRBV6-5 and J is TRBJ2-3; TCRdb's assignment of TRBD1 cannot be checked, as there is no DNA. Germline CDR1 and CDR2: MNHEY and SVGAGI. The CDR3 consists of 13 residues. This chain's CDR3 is CASSYGTADTQYF.

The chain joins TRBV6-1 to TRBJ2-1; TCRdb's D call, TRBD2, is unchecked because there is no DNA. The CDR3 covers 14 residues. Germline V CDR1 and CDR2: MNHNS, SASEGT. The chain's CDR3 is CASRRTSGRDEQFF.

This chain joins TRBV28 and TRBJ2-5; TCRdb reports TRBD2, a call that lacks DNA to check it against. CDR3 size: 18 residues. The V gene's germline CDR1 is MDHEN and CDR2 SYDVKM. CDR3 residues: CASSLIPRRERSKETQYF.

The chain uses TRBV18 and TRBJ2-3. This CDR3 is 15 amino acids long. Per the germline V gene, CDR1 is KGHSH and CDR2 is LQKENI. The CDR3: CASSPMQTSTDTQYF.

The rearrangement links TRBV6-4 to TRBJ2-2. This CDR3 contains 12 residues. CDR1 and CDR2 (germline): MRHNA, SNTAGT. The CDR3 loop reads CASNSNTGELFF.

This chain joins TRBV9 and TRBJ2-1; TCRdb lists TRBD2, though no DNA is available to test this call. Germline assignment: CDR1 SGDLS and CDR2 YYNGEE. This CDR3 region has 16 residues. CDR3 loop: CASSVLGLADYNEQFF.